This TCR beta chain was recorded in a study of T-cell memory formation after mild COVID-19. The TCR alpha and TCR beta cDNA libraries, bearing sample barcodes and UMIs, were generated by 5'RACE using constant-segment primers. TCRdb reprocessed the 5' RACE reads with MiXCR, giving one entry per CDR3 protein. The sample shows about 140,000 distinct CDR3 sequences, 14% of them seen only once. V trimming: 0 bases; J trimming: 4 bases; junction bases outside the gene matches: 7. The V gene's germline CDR1 is LGHNA and CDR2 YNFKEQ. The CDR3 runs 17 residues. V usage is TRBV4-2 and J usage is TRBJ2-2; 8 nucleotides agree with TRBD2. The sequenced sample was PBMCs or a T cell subset sorted from them (not recorded which). The receptor was derived from an adult woman who had mild COVID-19 (a few samples of this study predate the infection). Cell type and time point are not known. The CDR3 DNA sequence: TGTGCCAGCAGCCAAGATTTTATAGCGGGACCCACCGGGGAGCTGTTTTTT. This codes for CASSQDFIAGPTGELFF.